This TCR beta chain was observed in a study of lymphopenia after photon versus proton radiotherapy. Study findings and constraints: Larger post-nadir TCR diversity loss correlated inversely with survival in deceased patients. Better survival with proton therapy was suggested as possible, not demonstrated.

V was shortened by 7 bases and J by 1 base, with 17 bases between the two germline ends. In germline, CDR1 is MDHEN, CDR2 SYDVKM. The CDR3 is 16 residues long. Generated by immunoSEQ multiplex PCR, the TCRdb table keeps only in-frame clones and is missing some. The sample lists about 6,700 clones, 81% seen once, with roughly 48% in the top ten. With regard to this clone: No antigen is known for it.

V usage is TRBV28 and J usage is TRBJ2-1, with D maybe TRBD2 (5 bases). The sequencing used peripheral blood, collected from a patient treated with photon-based radiotherapy. This clonotype was obtained from a man younger than 40 with gastric cancer. CDR3: CASNPERLASYNEQFF. CDR3 in DNA: TGTGCCAGCAACCCCGAGCGCCTAGCATCCTACAATGAGCAGTTCTTC.